This T cell receptor (delta chain) was observed in a study of Vδ1+ human thymocytes. Findings of the study overall: Bulk data may be misread because of unexpected Vdelta2 sequences. In the thymus, TRG and TRD repertoires looked highly polyclonal with Gaussian CDR3 lengths.

In the case of this clone: Its antigen is undetermined.

Germline V gene lookup returns CDR1 TSWWSYY and CDR2 QGS. The ends lost 0 bases at V and 2 bases at J; junction bases unmatched: 14. The CDR3 runs 19 residues. Sequences come from RNA converted to cDNA by reverse transcription. CDR3 amplicons came from multiplex PCR with pooled V-gene forward and constant-region reverse primers. TCRdb reapplied CATT to the multiplex PCR reads. The sample holds tens of thousands of delta-chain clones, about 29% seen once. Specimen: Vdelta1+ gamma-delta thymocytes from the thymus. Sample subset: FACS-sorted CD3+ TCRalphabeta- TCRVdelta1+ TCRVdelta2- thymocytes. The genes are TRDV1 and TRDJ1; TRDD3 aligns across 8 bases. The receptor comes from a boy younger than two who had congenital heart surgery. CDR3 coding DNA: TGTGCTCTTGGGGAACTAGGACTCCCGGGGGATAGGTCTACCGATAAACTCATCTTT. Translation gives CALGELGLPGDRSTDKLIF.